This TCR beta chain was identified during a study of vaccination and CD4 T cells after COVID-19. This clonotype has a handful of counts. Its antigen is still unknown. This CDR3 contains 16 residues. With 5 bases removed from V and 3 bases from J, the gap between germline ends came to 17 bases. Germline loops: CDR1 LNHDA, CDR2 SQIVND (reference sequence). The study sequenced cultured CD4+ T cell DNA using the Oncomine TCR Beta short-read assay. MiXCR, run by TCRdb on the PCR reads, gives a single entry per CDR3 protein. The data hold under 25,000 distinct CDR3 sequences, with 45% to 50% observed a single time. Treatment: roughly 10-day PBMC culture with coronavirus spike peptide pools or control peptides (ViraFEST assay).

The chain couples TRBV19 to TRBJ1-5, with D possibly TRBD1 on 5 matching bases. The clonotype comes from a human donor with COVID-19. Input material: cultured CD4+ T cells from blood. CDR3 sequence (DNA): TGTGCCAGTAGTCCTTCGGGACCCTCTTTCAATCAGCCCCAGCATTTT. This translates into CASSPSGPSFNQPQHF. The complete variable domain, with remaining parts taken from reference TRBV19 and TRBJ1-5, reads DGGITQSPKYLFRKEGQNVTLSCEQNLNHDAMYWYRQDPGQGLRLIYYSQIVNDFQKGDIAEGYSVSREKKESFPLTVTSAQKNPTAFYLCASSPSGPSFNQPQHFGDGTRLSIL.